Listed below are T cell receptor beta chains from one sample, sequenced in a study of blood T cell repertoires in COVID-19. Assay used: immunoSEQ multiplex PCR; TCRdb lists only in-frame clones, some missing. The profile shows over 65,000 clones, 85% to 90% of them singletons. The sample was peripheral blood. The receptor source for this set is a man aged 50 or older with active COVID-19. CDR3s include the opening cysteine and the closing phenylalanine or tryptophan. A D gene is named only where the DNA matches it firmly. Clone size is given for some rows only: seen once, a few or many times, or a class if the clone is expanded.

DNA: TGCGCCAGCAGCCAGCCTAACAGGGATGTGCAAGGCTACACCTTC
CDR3: CASSQPNRDVQGYTF
J: TRBJ1-2
D: NA
V: TRBV4-1
size: NA

DNA: TGTGCCAGCTCACCCAGGACAGGGGGAGGTGAGCAGTTCTTC
CDR3: CASSPRTGGGEQFF
J: TRBJ2-1
D: TRBD1
V: TRBV18
size: NA

DNA: TGTGCCAGCTCACCACCGGGGGTAACAGGGTTGAACACTGAAGCTTTCTTT
CDR3: CASSPPGVTGLNTEAFF
J: TRBJ1-1
D: NA
V: TRBV18
size: NA

DNA: TGTGCCAGCTCACCACGGGAGACCACCGGGGAGCTGTTTTTT
CDR3: CASSPRETTGELFF
J: TRBJ2-2
D: NA
V: TRBV18
size: NA

DNA: TGTGCCAGCAGCTCAGGGGAGATCAGGGAGATCTCTGGAAACACCATATATTTT
CDR3: CASSSGEIREISGNTIYF
J: TRBJ1-3
D: NA
V: TRBV7-9
size: NA

DNA: TGTGCCAGCAGCCGATGGACAGGGTCCGAGCAGTACTTC
CDR3: CASSRWTGSEQYF
J: TRBJ2-7
D: TRBD1
V: TRBV3-1/TRBV3-2
size: NA

DNA: TGTGCCAGTAGTGAGCGGGGGGGTATAGGCTCCTACGAGCAGTACTTC
CDR3: CASSERGGIGSYEQYF
J: TRBJ2-7
D: TRBD2
V: TRBV19
size: NA

DNA: TGTGCCAGCAGTTTAGGGGGGGCGGGCAGCTATGGCTACACCTTC
CDR3: CASSLGGAGSYGYTF
J: TRBJ1-2
D: NA
V: TRBV28
size: NA

DNA: TGTGCCAGCAGCGGATTCAGAGGCGGAGATTCCTACGAGCAGTACTTC
CDR3: CASSGFRGGDSYEQYF
J: TRBJ2-7
D: NA
V: TRBV21-1
size: NA

DNA: TGCGCCAGCAGCTTCGGTAGCGGGAGTTTCGACTACAATGAGCAGTTCTTC
CDR3: CASSFGSGSFDYNEQFF
J: TRBJ2-1
D: TRBD2
V: TRBV5-1
size: NA

DNA: TGTGCCAGCAGGGGGACAGGGGGCTCCATATATTTT
CDR3: CASRGTGGSIYF
J: TRBJ1-3
D: TRBD1
V: TRBV3-1/TRBV3-2
size: few

DNA: TGTGCCAGCAGCTTAGGGCCGGGACTACTCGAGACCCAGTACTTC
CDR3: CASSLGPGLLETQYF
J: TRBJ2-5
D: TRBD2
V: TRBV7-8
size: few

DNA: TGTGCCAGCAGCCCCCCACCGGGACAGGGTGCCTACGAGCAGTACTTC
CDR3: CASSPPPGQGAYEQYF
J: TRBJ2-7
D: TRBD1
V: TRBV28
size: once

DNA: TGTGCCAGCCAGACAGGGAATAGGTACGAGCAGTACTTC
CDR3: CASQTGNRYEQYF
J: TRBJ2-7
D: TRBD1
V: TRBV6-5
size: once

DNA: TGTGCCAGCAGCAGACAGGGAGGCTCTGGAAACACCATATATTTT
CDR3: CASSRQGGSGNTIYF
J: TRBJ1-3
D: TRBD1
V: TRBV9
size: NA

DNA: TGTGCCAGCAGCGGGATGGTCAATGAGCAGTTCTTC
CDR3: CASSGMVNEQFF
J: TRBJ2-1
D: NA
V: TRBV2
size: NA

DNA: TGTGCCAGCAGCCAAGAAGGGGACATATCCTACGAGCAGTACTTC
CDR3: CASSQEGDISYEQYF
J: TRBJ2-7
D: NA
V: TRBV4-2
size: NA

DNA: TGTGCCAGCAGTTTAGGGGACAGGCCGTACTTC
CDR3: CASSLGDRPYF
J: TRBJ2-7
D: TRBD1
V: TRBV2
size: NA

DNA: TGTGCCACCTCTCCACAGGGGTTGAAGACCCAGTACTTC
CDR3: CATSPQGLKTQYF
J: TRBJ2-5
D: TRBD1
V: TRBV7-8
size: NA

DNA: TGTGCCAGCAGTACTCCCGCTAGTCGTCAGTTCTTC
CDR3: CASSTPASRQFF
J: TRBJ2-1
D: NA
V: TRBV6-6
size: once

DNA: TGTGCCAGCAGCCAAGTAGCGGGAGTAGGAGTCGAGCAGTACTTC
CDR3: CASSQVAGVGVEQYF
J: TRBJ2-7
D: TRBD2
V: TRBV3-1/TRBV3-2
size: NA

DNA: TGTGCCAGCTCCCCCCCGACAGGCTTCGAGCAGTACTTC
CDR3: CASSPPTGFEQYF
J: TRBJ2-7
D: NA
V: TRBV18
size: NA

DNA: TGTGCCAGCATCACTTTCAGGGGGCGTGAAGCTTTCTTT
CDR3: CASITFRGREAFF
J: TRBJ1-1
D: TRBD1
V: TRBV6-5
size: NA